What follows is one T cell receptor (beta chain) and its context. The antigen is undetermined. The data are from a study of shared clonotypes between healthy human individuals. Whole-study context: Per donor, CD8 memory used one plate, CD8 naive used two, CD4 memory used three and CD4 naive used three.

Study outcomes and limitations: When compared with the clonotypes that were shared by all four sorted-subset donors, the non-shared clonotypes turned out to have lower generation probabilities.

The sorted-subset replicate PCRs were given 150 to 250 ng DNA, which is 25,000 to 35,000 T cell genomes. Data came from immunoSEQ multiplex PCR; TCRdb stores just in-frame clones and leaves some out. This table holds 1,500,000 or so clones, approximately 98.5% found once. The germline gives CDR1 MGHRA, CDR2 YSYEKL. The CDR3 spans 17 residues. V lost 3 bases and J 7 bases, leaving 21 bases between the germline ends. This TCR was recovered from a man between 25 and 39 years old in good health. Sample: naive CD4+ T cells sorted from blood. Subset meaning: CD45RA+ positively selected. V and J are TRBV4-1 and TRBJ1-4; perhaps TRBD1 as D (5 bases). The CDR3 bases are TGCGCCAGCAGCCAGTTAACAGCGGGGGAATCGGGTGAAAAACTGTTTTTT. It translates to CASSQLTAGESGEKLFF.